Detailed here is one T cell receptor (beta chain). The entry originates in a study of blood T cell repertoires in COVID-19. Per germline, CDR1 GTSNPN and CDR2 SVGIG (reference sequence). This CDR3 is built from 13 residues. V lost 1 base to trimming and J lost 5 bases, with 11 bases between them. Only in-frame clones appear in the TCRdb table, and some are missing; sequencing was by immunoSEQ multiplex PCR. Of approximately 150,000 clones listed, roughly 91% are singletons. V and J are TRBV30 and TRBJ2-5; a weak D match, TRBD1 (5 bases). The source material was peripheral blood. This receptor was taken from a man in his fifties who had recovered from COVID-19. In DNA, the CDR3 is TGTGCCTGGAGTGAAGGGGATTGGGAGACCCAGTACTTC. This sequence encodes CAWSEGDWETQYF.